In its sample, the clone carrying this T cell receptor beta chain ranks as medium-sized. Its specificity is unknown. The data were taken from a study of beta chain features in type 1 diabetes. Study-level information: Examination covered approximately 100 million sorted cells spanning all samples. Study outcomes and limitations: A potential PCR bias toward shorter templates would be equal in patient and control samples. Moderate yet significant TCRB CDR3 shortening was seen in Type 1 diabetes patients in all four CD4+ subsets. Type 1 diabetes patients had VDJ junctions that carried fewer insertions and more deletions.

cDNA synthesis used the whole RNA isolate, giving expressed TCRB sequences. TCRdb's table, derived via immunoSEQ multiplex PCR, lists solely in-frame clones and lacks some. The repertoire consists of fewer than 25,000 clones, with around 50% occurring once and the leading ten covering about 0.45%. J gave up 10 bases and V 6 bases, and 10 bases lay outside the gene matches. CDR3 length equals 14 residues. The germline gives CDR1 SEHNR, CDR2 FQNEAQ (reference sequence). The TCR originated in a man between 18 and 29 years old in good health. V and J are TRBV7-9 and TRBJ2-4; 9 nucleotides align to TRBD1. The sequenced sample consisted of stem cell memory CD4+ T cells from blood. DNA for the CDR3: TGTGCCAGCAGTGAGGGACAGGGCCGATTAATTCAGTACTTC. Protein: CASSEGQGRLIQYF.